These 21 T cell receptor beta chains originate from one sample sequenced in a study of blood T cell repertoires in COVID-19. Clones were read by immunoSEQ multiplex PCR, and TCRdb kept only the in-frame ones, dropping some. Among some 100,000 clones listed, about 87% were seen once. Sequenced: peripheral blood. These TCRs come from a human donor in a cohort sampled during active COVID-19.

This clone has a handful of counts. The chain has TRBV10-3 and TRBJ2-7; 10 bases agree with TRBD1. After removal of 2 bases from V and 7 bases from J, the junction contained 5 bases not matched to a gene. This CDR3 is built from 14 residues. Germline CDR1 is ENHRY and CDR2 is SYGVKD. DNA of the CDR3: TGTGCCATCAGTGAGGTGGGACAGGGGAGGGAGCAGTACTTC. Translated: CAISEVGQGREQYF.

This clone was detected only once. This chain uses TRBV28 with TRBJ2-1; 14 bases align to TRBD2. The CDR3 has 18 residues. V dropped 4 bases and J dropped 4; count of bases not matched to a gene: 9. Per germline, CDR1 MDHEN and CDR2 SYDVKM. The CDR3 DNA follows: TGTGCCAGCAGTTCACCCCGACTAGCGGGGGGGTATTACAATGAGCAGTTCTTC. This translates into CASSSPRLAGGYYNEQFF.

The J gene is TRBJ1-1, the V gene TRBV18, with 8 bases that match TRBD1. The length of the CDR3 is 13 residues. Germline V gene lookup returns CDR1 KGHSH and CDR2 LQKENI. V shed 5 bases and J 7 bases; nucleotides not matched to a gene: 6. Here the CDR3 DNA reads TGTGCCAGCTCAGACAGGGGATCGGGTGAAGCTTTCTTT. Encoded protein: CASSDRGSGEAFF.

This chain joins TRBV29-1 and TRBJ2-7; TRBD1 aligns across 10 bases. CDR3 length: 14 residues. J gave up 6 bases and V 4 bases, and 9 bases lay outside the gene matches. CDR1 SQVTM and CDR2 ANQGSEA come from the germline V gene. The CDR3 DNA follows: TGCAGCGTTGTGGGACAGGGGATTGCCGGCGAGCAGTACTTC. Protein: CSVVGQGIAGEQYF.

This clone was detected only once. This CDR3 is CATSDTGGSYNEQFF. The CDR3 bases are TGTGCCACCAGTGATACAGGGGGCAGCTACAATGAGCAGTTCTTC. The rearrangement links TRBV24-1 to TRBJ2-1, with 9 positions matching TRBD1. CDR3 length: 15 residues. Unmatched junction bases numbered 2, after V lost 3 bases and J lost 3 bases. CDR1 and CDR2 from the germline V gene are KGHDR and SFDVKD.

The sample holds a few counts of this clone. The chain links TRBV5-1 to TRBJ2-7, with 10 bases that match TRBD2. This CDR3 is 15 amino acids long. V shed 1 base, J shed 2 bases, and the junction held 3 bases outside the gene matches. Germline lookup yields CDR1 SGHRS and CDR2 YFSETQ. CDR3 protein: CASSLKAGGPYEQYF. The CDR3 region has the DNA TGCGCCAGCAGCTTGAAAGCGGGGGGGCCCTACGAGCAGTACTTC. The whole variable domain, filled in from reference TRBV5-1 and TRBJ2-7, reads KAGVTQTPRYLIKTRGQQVTLSCSPISGHRSVSWYQQTPGQGLQFLFEYFSETQRNKGNFPGRFSGRQFSNSRSEMNVSTLELGDSALYLCASSLKAGGPYEQYFGPGTRLTVT.

This sequence joins TRBV6-5 and TRBJ1-2, with D unresolved. The CDR3 covers 14 residues. Trimming stripped 8 bases from V and 1 base from J, with 14 bases between. Germline CDR1 is MNHEY and CDR2 is SVGAGI. The CDR3: CASYRSGFNYGYTF. In DNA form, the CDR3 reads TGTGCCAGCTATAGGTCGGGGTTTAACTATGGCTACACCTTC.

The rearrangement joins TRBV30 to TRBJ2-5; perhaps TRBD2 as D (5 bases). The CDR3 consists of 13 residues. The germline V gene encodes CDR1 GTSNPN and CDR2 SVGIG (reference sequence). The V end was cut by 2 bases, the J end by 2 bases, with 9 bases between. The DNA of the CDR3 is TGTGCCTGGAGTCTCCCGGGGCAAGAGACCCAGTACTTC. Translated, it gives CAWSLPGQETQYF.

This clone was seen only a few times. CDR3 protein: CASSLGQGGSPLHF. The DNA of the CDR3 is TGTGCCAGCAGCTTAGGACAGGGAGGATCACCCCTCCACTTT. This chain connects TRBV7-9 to TRBJ1-6, with 7 bases aligning to TRBD1. There are 14 residues in the CDR3. Trimming cost V 1 base and J 10 bases; bases outside gene matches: 4. Germline V lookup: CDR1 SEHNR, CDR2 FQNEAQ (reference sequence).

The V gene is TRBV5-1, the J gene TRBJ1-2; D unresolved. The V end was cut by 0 bases, the J end by 7 bases, with 13 bases between. The length of the CDR3 is 14 residues. Germline CDR1 and CDR2: SGHRS and YFSETQ. CDR3: CASSLAPGESGYTF. CDR3 DNA sequence: TGCGCCAGCAGCTTGGCCCCCGGGGAGTCTGGCTACACCTTC.

The CDR3, as DNA: TGTGCCAGCTCTCCGGGACAAGAGACCCAGTACTTC. Translation: CASSPGQETQYF. This chain links TRBV18 with TRBJ2-5; D might be TRBD2 (5 bases). The V gene lost 6 bases and the J gene lost 2 bases, with 7 bases spanning the gap. The CDR3 runs 12 residues. Germline CDR1 and CDR2: KGHSH and LQKENI.

A single count supports this clone. This chain uses TRBV5-4 with TRBJ1-2, with 9 bases fitting TRBD1. The trim removed 4 bases at V and 4 bases at J, leaving 5 bases unmatched. The germline V gene encodes CDR1 SGHNT and CDR2 YYREEE (reference sequence). The CDR3 runs 14 residues. The CDR3 DNA is TGTGCCAGCAGCGCGGACAGGGGACCCTATGGCTACACCTTC. Translating gives CASSADRGPYGYTF.

The chain employs TRBV11-2 and TRBJ2-1; 8 bases map to TRBD2. The V gene's germline CDR1 is SGHAT and CDR2 FQNNGV. CDR3 length: 14 residues. Germline trimming cut 3 bases from V and 3 bases from J; bases unmatched to any gene: 1. The CDR3 sequence is CASSLAGGYNEQFF. CDR3 DNA sequence: TGTGCCAGCAGCTTGGCGGGGGGCTACAATGAGCAGTTCTTC.

The chain employs TRBV25-1 and TRBJ2-7; a possible D gene is TRBD2 (6 bases). Germline V lookup: CDR1 MGHDK, CDR2 SYGVNS. CDR3 length: 14 residues. Trimming removed 1 base from V and 6 bases from J, with 13 bases in between. CDR3 in DNA: TGTGCCAGCAGTGAATCTGGGGAGGTGCGCGAGCAGTACTTC. This translates into CASSESGEVREQYF.

The V call is TRBV1, the J call TRBJ2-1; the table's D call, TRBD2, has no DNA check behind it. TRBV1 constitutes a pseudogene. The CDR3 runs 18 residues. This CDR3 reads CTSSQVLTSGDGYNEQFF. The CDR3 DNA reads TGCACCAGCAGCCAGGTTTTAACTAGCGGGGATGGGTACAATGAGCAGTTCTTC.

V gene TRBV19 combines with J gene TRBJ2-3, with TRBD1 identical over 8 bases. CDR1 LNHDA and CDR2 SQIVND come from the germline V gene (reference sequence). This CDR3 is 16 amino acids long. The J segment lost 0 bases and the V segment lost 6 bases, leaving 8 bases of the junction unmatched. The CDR3 loop is CASRTGDRLSTDTQYF. CDR3 coding DNA: TGTGCCAGTAGAACCGGGGACAGGCTAAGCACAGATACGCAGTATTTT.

CDR3 in DNA: TGTGCCAGCAGCTGGCGACAGGGTGGCGGGGAGCTGTTTTTT. Protein: CASSWRQGGGELFF. The chain couples TRBV13 to TRBJ2-2; 7 nucleotides align to TRBD1. The ends lost 4 bases at V and 7 bases at J; junction bases unmatched: 6. Germline lookup yields CDR1 PRHDT and CDR2 FYEKMQ (reference sequence). The CDR3 is 14 amino acids.

In this sample, this clone turned up a few times. The DNA of the CDR3 is TGTGCCACTAGACAGGGCGTAAATTCACCCCTCCACTTT. Its translation is CATRQGVNSPLHF. The V call is TRBV7-2, the J call TRBJ1-6, with TRBD1 matching over 7 bases. CDR3 size: 13 residues. Germline V gene sequence: CDR1 SGHTA, CDR2 FQGNSA. V trimming: 10 bases; J trimming: 7 bases; junction bases outside the gene matches: 7.

This clone occurred once. This sequence joins TRBV10-2 and TRBJ1-2; no firm D call. The CDR3 length is 13 residues. Germline V gives CDR1 WSHSY, CDR2 SAAADI. Trimming took off 4 bases at V and 4 bases at J, with 10 bases between the two ends. Here the CDR3 DNA reads TGCGCCAGCAGTGTGGGCGGGAGCTATGGCTACACCTTC. Its translation: CASSVGGSYGYTF.

J is TRBJ1-2 and V is TRBV6-2 or TRBV6-3; 12 nucleotides align to TRBD1. This CDR3 region has 15 residues. Germline CDR1 reads MNHEY; CDR2 reads SVGEGT. Trimming at V came to 6 bases and at J to 6 bases, leaving 8 bases not matched to a gene. The CDR3 DNA sequence: TGTGCCAGCAGCAGAACCGGGACAGGGGGCCATGGCTACACCTTC. Amino acids: CASSRTGTGGHGYTF.

The CDR3 nucleotides are TGTGCCAGCAGCTCGTCGGGGGAAGCTTTCTTT. Its translation: CASSSSGEAFF. This chain links TRBV7-9 with TRBJ1-1; D is unclear. Per the germline V gene, CDR1 is SEHNR and CDR2 is FQNEAQ (reference sequence). This CDR3 comprises 11 residues. The ends were cut back, 4 bases at V and 8 bases at J, with 8 bases in the middle.